This entry lists 13 T cell receptor beta chains sequenced from one sample in a study of T-cell reconstitution after alpha-beta-depleted transplantation in children. Unique molecular identifiers featured in how the TCRbeta library was prepared. TCRdb reanalysed the PCR reads using MiXCR and keeps one entry per CDR3 protein. The data show approximately 170,000 distinct CDR3 sequences, approximately 12% seen once. Source: PBMCs, taken before TCRalphabeta/CD19-depleted stem cell transplant. Receptor source: a boy under 10 years old with acute myeloid leukemia, due to receive a stem cell transplant.

The chain is built from TRBV5-1 and TRBJ2-5; the D is unclear. Trimming removed 5 bases from V and 0 bases from J, with 20 bases in between. The CDR3 is 17 residues long. Germline CDR1 and CDR2: SGHRS and YFSETQ. The CDR3 sequence is CASRPRPSNWYQETQYF. DNA of the CDR3: TGCGCCAGCAGACCGCGCCCCTCGAATTGGTACCAAGAGACCCAGTACTTC.

This clonotype was detected ten times or more. The chain is built from TRBV7-2 and TRBJ1-1; D not certain. Germline V lookup: CDR1 SGHTA, CDR2 FQGNSA. V was trimmed by 0 bases and J by 0 bases, leaving 8 bases between them. The CDR3 runs 15 residues. The CDR3 reads CASSLASQLNTEAFF. CDR3 in DNA: TGTGCCAGCAGCTTAGCGAGTCAACTGAACACTGAAGCTTTCTTT.

The chain is built from TRBV3-1 and TRBJ2-1, with TRBD2 matching 9 bases. The CDR3 contains 14 residues. V lost 4 bases to trimming and J lost 6 bases; unmatched junction nucleotides: 4. CDR1 is LGHDT and CDR2 is YNNKEL in the germline V gene (reference sequence). The CDR3 loop reads CASSPPGLANEQFF. Written as DNA, the CDR3 is TGTGCCAGCAGCCCGCCGGGACTAGCCAATGAGCAGTTCTTC.

The rearrangement links TRBV3-1 to TRBJ2-7; 7 positions agree with TRBD1. J lost 0 bases, V lost 0 bases, and 5 bases had no gene match. The CDR3 length is 16 residues. Germline V gene data show CDR1 as LGHDT and CDR2 as YNNKEL (reference sequence). CDR3 protein: CASSQDPDRISYEQYF. In DNA, the CDR3 is TGTGCCAGCAGCCAAGATCCGGACAGGATCTCCTACGAGCAGTACTTC.

This chain uses TRBV18 with TRBJ2-3, with no clear D. V was pared by 2 bases and J by 4 bases, with 4 bases between. CDR1 and CDR2 (germline): KGHSH, LQKENI. CDR3 length: 12 amino acids. CDR3 region: CASSPVSDTQYF. The CDR3 nucleotides are TGTGCCAGCTCACCAGTGTCAGATACGCAGTATTTT.

This clonotype was counted ten times or more. The V gene is TRBV15, the J gene TRBJ2-6; perhaps TRBD1 as D (5 bases). CDR1 is LNHNV and CDR2 is YYDKDF in the germline V gene (reference sequence). The CDR3 is 16 amino acids. V was trimmed by 4 bases and J by 0 bases, leaving 10 bases between them. CDR3 amino acids: CATSKTVGSGANVLTF. Here the CDR3 DNA reads TGTGCCACCAGCAAGACAGTCGGCTCTGGGGCCAACGTCCTGACTTTC.

This clonotype has at least ten counts. CDR3 residues: CASSQPTGHYGYTF. CDR3 DNA sequence: TGTGCCAGCAGCCAGCCGACAGGGCACTATGGCTACACCTTC. The chain combines TRBV28 with TRBJ1-2, with TRBD1 matching 7 bases. V gave up 6 bases and J gave up 3 bases; unmatched junction bases: 7. The CDR3 spans 14 residues. Germline V gene lookup returns CDR1 MDHEN and CDR2 SYDVKM.

At least ten counts were recorded for this clonotype. The chain couples TRBV27 to TRBJ1-6; tentatively, D is TRBD1 (5 bases). Germline V gene lookup returns CDR1 MNHEY and CDR2 SMNVEV (reference sequence). The CDR3 totals 15 residues. Trimming stripped 8 bases from V and 10 bases from J, with 21 bases between. CDR3 amino acids: CASRKQGYLESPLHF. CDR3 nucleotides: TGTGCCAGCCGTAAGCAGGGTTACTTGGAATCACCCCTCCACTTT.

The chain has TRBV5-4 and TRBJ1-6; 8 bases are a match to TRBD1. V dropped 5 bases and J dropped 9; count of bases not matched to a gene: 7. There are 14 residues in the CDR3. Germline loops: CDR1 SGHNT, CDR2 YYREEE (reference sequence). Written as DNA, the CDR3 is TGTGCCAGCAGTTCCAGGGGGCCGGGTTCACCCCTCCACTTT. It codes for CASSSRGPGSPLHF.

This clonotype was counted at least ten times. This chain uses TRBV20-1 with TRBJ1-1, with D uncertain. The germline V gene encodes CDR1 DFQATT and CDR2 SNEGSKA (reference sequence). The CDR3 is 16 residues long. With 4 bases removed from V and 3 bases from J, the gap between germline ends came to 21 bases. The chain's CDR3 is CSANREGRSLDTEAFF. The DNA for the CDR3 is TGCAGTGCTAACCGGGAGGGAAGGTCATTGGACACTGAAGCTTTCTTT.

In the case of this clonotype: One base away lies a much larger clone, so this may be a sequencing read error. V gene TRBV7-3 combines with J gene TRBJ2-6; TRBD2 matches 8 bases. This CDR3 is built from 18 residues. Germline lookup yields CDR1 SGHTA and CDR2 FQGTGA. In nucleotides, the CDR3 is TGTGCCAGCAGCCCGTCGGGCGGGGGGTTTTCTGGGGCCAAAGTCCTGACTTTC. Translation: CASSPSGGGFSGAKVLTF.

This rearrangement joins TRBV9 to TRBJ1-6; D is possibly TRBD1 (6 bases). V was clipped by 4 bases and J by 7 bases, with 15 bases between them. Germline CDR1 reads SGDLS; CDR2 reads YYNGEE. The CDR3 extends over 15 amino acids. The CDR3 DNA follows: TGTGCCAGCAGCCTTAGGGGGGGAGGAAATTCACCCCTCCACTTT. It yields the protein CASSLRGGGNSPLHF.

This clonotype was seen ten or more times. The chain uses TRBV7-9 and TRBJ2-3; perhaps TRBD2 as D (5 bases). Germline values: CDR1 SEHNR, CDR2 FQNEAQ (reference sequence). This CDR3 contains 12 residues. Trimming took off 3 bases at V and 7 bases at J, with 8 bases between the two ends. The CDR3 DNA reads TGTGCCAGCAGCTTTGTCGGGAATACGCAGTATTTT. This gives the protein CASSFVGNTQYF.